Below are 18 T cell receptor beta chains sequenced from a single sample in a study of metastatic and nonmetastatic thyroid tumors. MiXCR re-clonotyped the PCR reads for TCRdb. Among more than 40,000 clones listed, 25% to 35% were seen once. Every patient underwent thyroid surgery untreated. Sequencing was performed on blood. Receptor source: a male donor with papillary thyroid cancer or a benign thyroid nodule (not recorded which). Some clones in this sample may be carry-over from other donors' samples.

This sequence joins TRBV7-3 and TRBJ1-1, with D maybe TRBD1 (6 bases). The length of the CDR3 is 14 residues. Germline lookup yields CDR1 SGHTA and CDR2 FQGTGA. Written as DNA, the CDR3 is TGTGCAAGAACGGCATCAGGGGTAAGCGCTGAAGCTTTCTTT. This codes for CARTASGVSAEAFF.

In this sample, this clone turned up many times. CDR3 protein: CASSFRFGQPQHF. The CDR3 region has the DNA TGTGCCAGCAGTTTTAGGTTTGGTCAGCCCCAGCATTTT. The chain joins TRBV28 to TRBJ1-5; no firm D call. Germline values: CDR1 MDHEN, CDR2 SYDVKM. The CDR3 runs to 13 residues. The V end lost 3 bases, the J end lost 6 bases, and 9 bases lay between the germline ends.

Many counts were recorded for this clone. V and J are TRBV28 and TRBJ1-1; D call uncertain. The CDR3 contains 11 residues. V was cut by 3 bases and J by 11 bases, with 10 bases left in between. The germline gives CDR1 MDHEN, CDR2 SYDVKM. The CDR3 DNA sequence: TGTGCCAGCAGTTTTGTGTCGACGGCTTTCTTT. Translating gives CASSFVSTAFF.

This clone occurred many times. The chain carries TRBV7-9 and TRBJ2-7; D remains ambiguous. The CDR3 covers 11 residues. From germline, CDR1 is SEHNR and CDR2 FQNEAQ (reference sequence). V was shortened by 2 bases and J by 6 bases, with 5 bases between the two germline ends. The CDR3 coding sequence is TGTGCCAGCAGCTTATCTTCCGAGCAGTACTTC. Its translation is CASSLSSEQYF.

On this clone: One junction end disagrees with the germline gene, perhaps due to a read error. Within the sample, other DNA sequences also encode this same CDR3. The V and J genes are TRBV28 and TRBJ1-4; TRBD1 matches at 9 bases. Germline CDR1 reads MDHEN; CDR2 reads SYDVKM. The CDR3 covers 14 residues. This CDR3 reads CASSSGQGHERLFF. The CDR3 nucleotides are TGTGCCAGCAGTTCTGGACAGGGGCATGAAAGACTGTTTTTT.

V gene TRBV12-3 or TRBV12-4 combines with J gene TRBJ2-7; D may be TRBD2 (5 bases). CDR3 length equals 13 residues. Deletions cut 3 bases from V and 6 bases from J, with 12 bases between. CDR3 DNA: TGTGCCAGCAGTTTTACCGGCGGGCCCGAGCAGTACTTC. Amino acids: CASSFTGGPEQYF.

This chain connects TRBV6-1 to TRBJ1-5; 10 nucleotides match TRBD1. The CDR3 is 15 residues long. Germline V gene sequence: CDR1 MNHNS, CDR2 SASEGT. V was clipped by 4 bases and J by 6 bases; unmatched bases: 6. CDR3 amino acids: CASSGQGALGQPQHF. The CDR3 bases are TGTGCCAGCAGTGGACAGGGGGCGCTTGGTCAGCCCCAGCATTTT.

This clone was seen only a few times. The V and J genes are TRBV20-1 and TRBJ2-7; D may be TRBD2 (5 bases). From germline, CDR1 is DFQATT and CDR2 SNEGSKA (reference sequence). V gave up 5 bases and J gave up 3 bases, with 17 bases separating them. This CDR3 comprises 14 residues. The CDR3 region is CSAPKQLDNYEQYF. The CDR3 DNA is TGCAGTGCTCCGAAGCAACTAGACAACTACGAGCAGTACTTC.

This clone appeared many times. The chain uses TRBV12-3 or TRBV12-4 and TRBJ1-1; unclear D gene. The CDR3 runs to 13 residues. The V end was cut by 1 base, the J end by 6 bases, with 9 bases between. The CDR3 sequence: CASSLEGVSEAFF. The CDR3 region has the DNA TGTGCCAGCAGTTTAGAGGGAGTATCTGAAGCTTTCTTT.

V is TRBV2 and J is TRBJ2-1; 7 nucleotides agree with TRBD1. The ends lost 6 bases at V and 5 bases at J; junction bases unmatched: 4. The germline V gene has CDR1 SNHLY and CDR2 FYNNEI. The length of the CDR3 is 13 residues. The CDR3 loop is CASRTGPNNEQFF. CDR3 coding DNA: TGTGCCAGCAGGACAGGGCCTAACAATGAGCAGTTCTTC.

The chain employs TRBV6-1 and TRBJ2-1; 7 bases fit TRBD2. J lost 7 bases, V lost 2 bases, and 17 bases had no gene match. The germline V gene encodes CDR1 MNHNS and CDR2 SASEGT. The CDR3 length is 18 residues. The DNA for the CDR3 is TGTGCCAGCAGTGAAAACAGCCTCCGGGCAACTAGCGTGAATGAGCAGTTCTTC. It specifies CASSENSLRATSVNEQFF.

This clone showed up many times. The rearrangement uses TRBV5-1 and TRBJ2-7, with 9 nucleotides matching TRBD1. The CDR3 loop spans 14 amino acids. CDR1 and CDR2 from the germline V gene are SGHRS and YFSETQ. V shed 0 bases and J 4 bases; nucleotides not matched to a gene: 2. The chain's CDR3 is CASSLEQGAYEQYF. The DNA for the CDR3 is TGCGCCAGCAGCTTGGAACAGGGGGCTTACGAGCAGTACTTC.

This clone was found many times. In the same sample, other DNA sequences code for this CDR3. The CDR3 DNA follows: TGTGCCAGCAATTCTCTAGCGGGGGGCACAGATACGCAGTATTTT. Residues: CASNSLAGGTDTQYF. The rearrangement joins TRBV6-1 to TRBJ2-3; TRBD2 agrees at 10 bases. The length of the CDR3 is 15 residues. V dropped 7 bases and J dropped 1; count of bases not matched to a gene: 5. The germline gives CDR1 MNHNS, CDR2 SASEGT.

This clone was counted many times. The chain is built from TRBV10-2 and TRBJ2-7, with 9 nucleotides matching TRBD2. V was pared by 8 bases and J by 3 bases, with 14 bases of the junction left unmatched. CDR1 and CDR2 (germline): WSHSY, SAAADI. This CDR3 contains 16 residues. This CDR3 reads CASRGSGSRAGYEQYF. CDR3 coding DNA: TGCGCCAGCCGGGGTAGCGGGAGCCGAGCGGGCTACGAGCAGTACTTC.

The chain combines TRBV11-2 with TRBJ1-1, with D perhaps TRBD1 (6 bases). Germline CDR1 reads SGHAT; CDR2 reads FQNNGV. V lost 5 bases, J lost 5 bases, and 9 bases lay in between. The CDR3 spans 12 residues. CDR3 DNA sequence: TGTGCCAGCAGCGCCCAGGGGACTGAAGCTTTCTTT. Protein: CASSAQGTEAFF.

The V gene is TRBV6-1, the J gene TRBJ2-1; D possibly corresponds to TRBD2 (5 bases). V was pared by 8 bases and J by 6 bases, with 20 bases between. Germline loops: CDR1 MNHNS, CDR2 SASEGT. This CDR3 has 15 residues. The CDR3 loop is CASSFRASWGNEQFF. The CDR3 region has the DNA TGTGCCAGCTCGTTCCGTGCTAGCTGGGGCAATGAGCAGTTCTTC.

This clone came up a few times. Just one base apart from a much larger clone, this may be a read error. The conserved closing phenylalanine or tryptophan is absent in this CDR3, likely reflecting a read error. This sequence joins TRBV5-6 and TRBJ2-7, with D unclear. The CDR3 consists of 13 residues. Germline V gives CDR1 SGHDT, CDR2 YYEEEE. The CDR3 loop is CAISLWPSIEQYL. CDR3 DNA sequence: TGTGCCATCAGCTTGTGGCCGTCCATCGAGCAGTACCTC.

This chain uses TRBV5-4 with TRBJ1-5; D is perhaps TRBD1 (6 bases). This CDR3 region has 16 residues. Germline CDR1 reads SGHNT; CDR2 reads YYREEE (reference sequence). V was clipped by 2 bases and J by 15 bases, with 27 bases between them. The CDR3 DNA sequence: TGTGCCAGCAGCTTTAAGACAGGTTCGGATGATCAGCCGCCGCATTTT. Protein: CASSFKTGSDDQPPHF.